This TCR beta chain is from a study of T cell changes during pregnancy in multiple sclerosis. Using immunoSEQ multiplex PCR, the repertoire was profiled, and TCRdb retains in-frame clones only, with some absent. This sample has tens of thousands of clones, with 80% to 90% found just once. V was cut by 3 bases and J by 8 bases, with 14 bases left in between. The CDR3 has 14 amino acids. CDR1 and CDR2 (germline): SGHTA, FQGNSA. The sample in question was CD4+ T cells from peripheral blood mononuclear cells, obtained before pregnancy. The chain links TRBV7-2 to TRBJ1-5; unclear D gene. The sequence came from a female donor with multiple sclerosis, enrolled in a pregnancy study. The DNA of the CDR3 is TGTGCCAGCAGCTTCGCCGGGGAAGGCAAGCCCCAGCATTTT. Encoded protein: CASSFAGEGKPQHF.